The sequence of this TCR beta chain was determined in a study of cytomegalovirus exposure and HLA in healthy donors. Study outcomes and limitations: The productive fraction for most TCR beta V segments was about 87% or about 30% in an earlier analysis.

V was trimmed by 1 base and J by 8 bases, leaving 11 bases between them. Germline values: CDR1 GTSNPN, CDR2 SVGIG (reference sequence). This CDR3 comprises 13 residues. This PCR relied on a set of 60 Vbeta primers and 13 Jbeta primers. The repertoire was sequenced with immunoSEQ multiplex PCR; TCRdb's copy has only in-frame clones and lacks some. The profile shows under 150,000 clones, 65% to 90% of them singletons. As to this clone: What it recognizes is unknown.

The source is a girl aged 2 to 10 in good health and CMV-seronegative. This chain uses TRBV30 with TRBJ1-4, with D uncertain. The sample comprised PBMCs. CDR3 bases: TGTGCCTGGAGTGCGGGTAAAGACGAAAAACTGTTTTTT. Protein sequence: CAWSAGKDEKLFF. Based on the CDR3 plus reference TRBV30 and TRBJ1-4, the full variable domain is SQTIHQWPATLVQPVGSPLSLECTVEGTSNPNLYWYRQAAGRGLQLLFYSVGIGQISSEVPQNLSASRPQDRQFILSSKKLLLSDSGFYLCAWSAGKDEKLFFGSGTQLSVL.